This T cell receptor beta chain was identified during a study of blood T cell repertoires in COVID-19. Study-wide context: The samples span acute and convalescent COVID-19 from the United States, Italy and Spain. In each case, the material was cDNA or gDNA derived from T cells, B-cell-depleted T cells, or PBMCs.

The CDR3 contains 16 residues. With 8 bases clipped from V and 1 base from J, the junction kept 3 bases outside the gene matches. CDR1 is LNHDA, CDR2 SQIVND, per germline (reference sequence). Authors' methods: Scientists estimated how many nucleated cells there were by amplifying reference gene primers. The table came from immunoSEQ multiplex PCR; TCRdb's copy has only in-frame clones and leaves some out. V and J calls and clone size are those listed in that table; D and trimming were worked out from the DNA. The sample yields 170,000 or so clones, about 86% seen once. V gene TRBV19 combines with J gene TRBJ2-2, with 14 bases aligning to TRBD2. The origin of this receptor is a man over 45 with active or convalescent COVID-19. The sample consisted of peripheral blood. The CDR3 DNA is TGTGCCAGTCTAGGGACTAGCGGGAGGAACACCGGGGAGCTGTTTTTT. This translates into CASLGTSGRNTGELFF.